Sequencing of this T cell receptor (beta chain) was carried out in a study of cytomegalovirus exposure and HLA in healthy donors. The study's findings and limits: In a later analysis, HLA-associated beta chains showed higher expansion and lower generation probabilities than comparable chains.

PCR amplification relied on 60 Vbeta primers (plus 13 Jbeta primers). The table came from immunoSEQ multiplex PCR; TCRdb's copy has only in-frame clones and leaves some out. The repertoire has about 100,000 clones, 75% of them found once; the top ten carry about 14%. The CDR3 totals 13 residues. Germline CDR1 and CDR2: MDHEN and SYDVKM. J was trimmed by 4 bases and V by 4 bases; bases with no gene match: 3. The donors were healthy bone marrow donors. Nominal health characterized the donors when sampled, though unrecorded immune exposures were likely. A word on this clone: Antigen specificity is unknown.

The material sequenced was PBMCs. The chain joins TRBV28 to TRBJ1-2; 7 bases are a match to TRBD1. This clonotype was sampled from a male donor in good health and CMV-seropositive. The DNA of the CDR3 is TGTGCCAGCAGTTCGACAGGGACCTATGGCTACACCTTC. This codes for CASSSTGTYGYTF.